This entry describes one T cell receptor beta chain. This likely stems from a read error, as it lies one base from a far larger clone. V lost 7 bases and J 10 bases, leaving 21 bases between the germline ends. CDR3 length equals 14 residues. Germline V lookup: CDR1 SGHRS, CDR2 YFSETQ. Time point: after trial treatment. Treatment noted: LDRT plus nivolumab, ipilimumab, low-dose cyclophosphamide and aspirin (RACIN trial). Both TCRalpha and TCRbeta chains were reverse transcribed with V-gene-specific primers. The authors ran roughly 20 PCR cycles to amplify TCRs with a constant-region primer and V-primer adapter. A single record per CDR3 protein comes from TCRdb applying MiXCR to the reads. The sample consists of just over 90,000 distinct CDR3 sequences, 20% to 25% of them appearing once. This entry is derived from a study of low-dose radiotherapy and immunotherapy resistance in tumors. On the study more broadly: Patients were on oral aspirin 300 mg taken daily for four cycles from cycle 1 day 1.

The rearrangement uses TRBV5-1 and TRBJ2-1; D is undetermined. The material sequenced was PBMCs, taken after low-dose radiotherapy plus immunotherapy. This TCR came from a female donor with ovarian cancer. In nucleotides, the CDR3 is TGCGCCAGCCCTTCCAGGACCACCTCCTACGAGCAGTTCTTC. Translated, it gives CASPSRTTSYEQFF. The variable domain in full, with the rest retrieved from reference TRBV5-1 and TRBJ2-1, is KAGVTQTPRYLIKTRGQQVTLSCSPISGHRSVSWYQQTPGQGLQFLFEYFSETQRNKGNFPGRFSGRQFSNSRSEMNVSTLELGDSALYLCASPSRTTSYEQFFGPGTRLTVL.